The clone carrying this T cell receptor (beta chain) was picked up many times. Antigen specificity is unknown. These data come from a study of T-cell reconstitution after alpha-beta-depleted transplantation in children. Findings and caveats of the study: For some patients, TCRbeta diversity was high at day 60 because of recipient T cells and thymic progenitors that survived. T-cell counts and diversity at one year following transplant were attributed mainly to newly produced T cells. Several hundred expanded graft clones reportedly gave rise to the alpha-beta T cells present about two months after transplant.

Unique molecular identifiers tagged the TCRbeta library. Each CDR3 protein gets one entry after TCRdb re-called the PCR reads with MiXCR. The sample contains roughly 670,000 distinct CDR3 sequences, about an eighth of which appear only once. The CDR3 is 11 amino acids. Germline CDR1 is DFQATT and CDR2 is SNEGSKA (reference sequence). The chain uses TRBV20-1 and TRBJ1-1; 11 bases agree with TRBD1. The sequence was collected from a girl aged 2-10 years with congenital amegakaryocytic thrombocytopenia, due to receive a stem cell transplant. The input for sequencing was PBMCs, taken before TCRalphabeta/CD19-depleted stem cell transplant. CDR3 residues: CRGQGANEAFF. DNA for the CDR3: TGCAGAGGACAGGGGGCGAATGAAGCTTTCTTT.